The present T cell receptor (beta chain) was sequenced within a study of beta chain features in type 1 diabetes. Whole-study context: Some 110 million sorted cells were examined across all samples.

What was sequenced were expressed TCRB transcripts, since all of the isolated RNA had been reverse transcribed. The data were produced by immunoSEQ multiplex PCR, yet TCRdb's version contains in-frame clones alone and is incomplete. The data contain approximately 330,000 clones, 11% of them singletons. Overall study findings and caveats: Patients and controls would share equally any PCR tilt toward shorter templates.

This clone was counted a few times. As yet, its antigen is unknown. Germline V gene data show CDR1 as KGHSH and CDR2 as LQKENI. CDR3 length equals 16 residues. V shed 3 bases and J 5 bases; nucleotides not matched to a gene: 11. Purity exceeding 95% was reached by all sorted populations. The chain is built from TRBV18 and TRBJ2-7; 9 bases match TRBD2. The specimen was naive CD4+ T cells from blood. The TCR sequence derives from a young woman in good health. CDR3 DNA: TGTGCCAGCTCACCGTCGATCGCTAGCGGGAACAACGAGCAGTACTTC. It translates to CASSPSIASGNNEQYF.